In its sample, the clone carrying this T cell receptor beta chain was seen a few times. What it binds is unknown. This record belongs to a study of T-cell memory formation after mild COVID-19. As for the study in general: The two donors had largely donor-specific TCR clusters.

Study-level findings and limits: Clones that shrank (day 15 to 85) were balanced CD4/CD8, whereas later expanders leaned CD4+. Memory from before infection featured some responding clones, which suggests cross-reactive memory joined.

Researchers used 5'RACE with constant-segment primers to make TCR alpha and TCR beta cDNA libraries that carry sample barcodes and UMIs. TCRdb re-analysed the 5' RACE reads in MiXCR, keeping a single row per CDR3 protein. This table holds hundreds of thousands of distinct CDR3 sequences, about a fifth found once. The receptor comes from an adult woman who had mild COVID-19 (a few samples of this study predate the infection). Cell type and time point are not known. Sequencing was done on a sample of PBMCs or a T cell subset sorted from them (not recorded which).

This CDR3 is CASSPRTSGYTYEQYF. The CDR3 DNA reads TGTGCCAGCAGCCCCAGGACTAGCGGGTATACCTACGAGCAGTACTTC. The rearrangement links TRBV12-3 or TRBV12-4 to TRBJ2-7; the match to TRBD2 covers 11 bases. V shed 6 bases, J shed 2 bases, and the junction held 9 bases outside the gene matches. The CDR3 spans 16 residues.